The 24 T cell receptor beta chains reported below all come from one sample, sequenced in a study of shared clonotypes between healthy human individuals. The table came from immunoSEQ multiplex PCR; TCRdb's copy has only in-frame clones and leaves some out. The table lists approximately 1.4 million clones, approximately 98% of them singletons. Sequencing used naive CD4+ T cells sorted from blood. Subset indicated: CD45RA+ positively selected. The receptors stem from a man in his thirties or forties in good health.

This chain joins TRBV2 and TRBJ1-1, with a tentative D call TRBD1 (6 bases). Germline values: CDR1 SNHLY, CDR2 FYNNEI. The CDR3 contains 16 residues. The V and J ends lost 0 bases and 3 bases respectively, with 14 bases between them. CDR3 nucleotide sequence: TGTGCCAGCAGTGAAGCGCTTCTGGGGGCTGACACTGAAGCTTTCTTT. This encodes CASSEALLGADTEAFF.

The CDR3 nucleotides are TGTGCCAGCAGTTTATCCAGCGACCAACGAACGCAGTATTTT. Its protein product is CASSLSSDQRTQYF. This chain joins TRBV27 and TRBJ2-3; no reliable D call. This CDR3 comprises 14 residues. Germline V CDR1 and CDR2: MNHEY, SMNVEV (reference sequence). Trimming stripped 0 bases from V and 9 bases from J, with 13 bases between.

The rearrangement joins TRBV6-4 to TRBJ2-1, with 10 bases aligning to TRBD2. Germline lookup yields CDR1 MRHNA and CDR2 SNTAGT. V shed 6 bases and J 7 bases; nucleotides not matched to a gene: 9. CDR3 length: 15 residues. The CDR3 DNA reads as TGTGCCAGCAGCCTAGCGGGAGTTGGTCCTAATGAGCAGTTCTTC. Translated, it gives CASSLAGVGPNEQFF.

This rearrangement joins TRBV18 to TRBJ1-3; D unresolved. V lost 3 bases, J lost 8 bases, and 11 bases lay in between. The germline gives CDR1 KGHSH, CDR2 LQKENI. The CDR3 is 13 amino acids. CDR3 bases: TGTGCCAGCTCACCGTTGGGGAGGGACACCATATATTTT. Translating gives CASSPLGRDTIYF.

This clone has a handful of counts. The chain employs TRBV5-6 and TRBJ1-2; D is uncertain. CDR1 and CDR2 from the germline V gene are SGHDT and YYEEEE. This CDR3 spans 13 amino acids. The germline V and J ends were trimmed by 1 base and 3 bases, with 7 bases remaining between them. In DNA, the CDR3 is TGTGCCAGCAGCTTGAACGCGGACTATGGCTACACCTTC. Encoded protein: CASSLNADYGYTF.

This clone came up once. The chain couples TRBV7-9 to TRBJ2-4; D unresolved. Per the germline V gene, CDR1 is SEHNR and CDR2 is FQNEAQ (reference sequence). V lost 5 bases, J lost 5 bases, and 16 bases lay in between. CDR3 length: 15 residues. CDR3 coding DNA: TGTGCCAGCAGCCCTAGGTCCCCCTTAGAAAACATTCAGTACTTC. Translated: CASSPRSPLENIQYF.

The chain is built from TRBV15 and TRBJ2-1; the match to TRBD2 covers 7 bases. The CDR3 consists of 15 residues. The V gene's germline CDR1 is LNHNV and CDR2 YYDKDF (reference sequence). Unmatched junction bases numbered 6, after V lost 3 bases and J lost 4 bases. CDR3 in amino acids: CATSRPSGPYNEQFF. CDR3 sequence (DNA): TGTGCCACCAGCAGGCCTAGCGGACCGTACAATGAGCAGTTCTTC.

This chain uses TRBV7-3 with TRBJ1-2; maybe TRBD1 (6 bases). CDR1 SGHTA and CDR2 FQGTGA come from the germline V gene. V lost 5 bases and J 4 bases, leaving 11 bases between the germline ends. This CDR3 region has 13 residues. CDR3: CASSQEGGYGYTF. The CDR3, as DNA: TGTGCCAGCAGCCAGGAAGGGGGCTATGGCTACACCTTC.

This clone was seen a single time. This chain connects TRBV7-6 to TRBJ2-7, with TRBD2 matching 11 bases. In germline, CDR1 is SGHVS, CDR2 FNYEAQ. The CDR3 length is 20 residues. V was pared by 1 base and J by 0 bases, with 14 bases of the junction left unmatched. In DNA form, the CDR3 reads TGTGCCAGCAGCTTAGTCTCGGCTAGCGGGAGGCCTAGCACCTCCTACGAGCAGTACTTC. Residues: CASSLVSASGRPSTSYEQYF.

Comment on this clone: The sample contains more than one DNA sequence encoding this CDR3. The chain carries TRBV20-1 and TRBJ2-7, with a weak D call TRBD2 (5 bases). Looked up from germline, CDR1 is DFQATT and CDR2 is SNEGSKA (reference sequence). This CDR3 has 11 amino acids. Trimming cost V 5 bases and J 4 bases, with 9 bases left between them. CDR3: CSARTGYEQYF. In DNA, the CDR3 is TGCAGTGCTCGGACTGGGTACGAGCAGTACTTC.

The genes are TRBV5-1 and TRBJ2-5, with TRBD2 matching over 7 bases. The ends lost 7 bases at V and 5 bases at J; junction bases unmatched: 8. The germline CDR1 and CDR2 sequences are SGHRS and YFSETQ. This CDR3 is built from 13 residues. The CDR3: CASVEGGAETQYF. CDR3 coding DNA: TGCGCCAGCGTTGAGGGAGGGGCCGAGACCCAGTACTTC. The full variable domain, rest sourced from reference TRBV5-1 and TRBJ2-5, is KAGVTQTPRYLIKTRGQQVTLSCSPISGHRSVSWYQQTPGQGLQFLFEYFSETQRNKGNFPGRFSGRQFSNSRSEMNVSTLELGDSALYLCASVEGGAETQYFGPGTRLLVL.

This chain uses TRBV11-2 with TRBJ2-2, with unresolved D. V shed 5 bases and J shed 4 bases, with 8 bases lying between them. In germline, CDR1 is SGHAT, CDR2 FQNNGV. The CDR3 contains 13 residues. The DNA for the CDR3 is TGTGCCAGCAGCCCCCGCCCCACCGGGGAGCTGTTTTTT. This translates into CASSPRPTGELFF.

This chain connects TRBV7-8 to TRBJ2-2, with D unresolved. Germline lookup yields CDR1 SGHVS and CDR2 FQNEAQ. This CDR3 is built from 15 residues. Trimming removed 4 bases from V and 3 bases from J, with 12 bases in between. The CDR3 here is CASSSVEEDTGELFF. The CDR3 DNA is TGTGCCAGCAGCTCGGTAGAAGAGGACACCGGGGAGCTGTTTTTT.

The chain recombines TRBV9 with TRBJ2-7; 8 bases are shared with TRBD2. This CDR3 contains 16 residues. V lost 0 bases to trimming and J lost 2 bases; unmatched junction nucleotides: 7. From germline, CDR1 is SGDLS and CDR2 YYNGEE. The CDR3 nucleotides are TGTGCCAGCAGCGTAGAAGACGGGAGGGCACCCTACGAGCAGTACTTC. Translated, it gives CASSVEDGRAPYEQYF.

This clone was detected once. The chain combines TRBV12-5 with TRBJ2-3; D is uncertain. The V gene's germline CDR1 is LGHNT and CDR2 FRNRAP. Trimming left V 7 bases short and J 5 bases short, with 13 bases between. The length of the CDR3 is 13 residues. CDR3 sequence reads: CASAPTLRDTQYF. The CDR3 DNA reads as TGTGCTAGTGCCCCGACTCTGAGAGATACGCAGTATTTT.

The rearrangement uses TRBV2 and TRBJ2-1; 8 nucleotides line up with TRBD2. CDR1 is SNHLY, CDR2 FYNNEI, per germline. The CDR3 runs 15 residues. Trimming at V came to 4 bases and at J to 4 bases, leaving 6 bases not matched to a gene. CDR3 in DNA: TGTGCCAGCAGTGTCGGGAGGGGCCTATACAATGAGCAGTTCTTC. As protein: CASSVGRGLYNEQFF.

CDR3 amino acids: CASSRGGSGNTIYF. For the CDR3, the DNA is TGTGCCAGCAGCAGAGGGGGTTCCGGAAACACCATATATTTT. The chain recombines TRBV7-6 with TRBJ1-3; tentative D call: TRBD1 (6 bases). The CDR3 has 14 residues. V lost 5 bases and J 4 bases, leaving 12 bases between the germline ends. Germline V CDR1 and CDR2: SGHVS, FNYEAQ. Using reference TRBV7-6 and TRBJ1-3 for the parts outside the CDR3, the full variable domain is GAGVSQSPRYKVTKRGQDVALRCDPISGHVSLYWYRQALGQGPEFLTYFNYEAQQDKSGLPNDRFSAERPEGSISTLTIQRTEQRDSAMYRCASSRGGSGNTIYFGEGSWLTVV.

The chain employs TRBV29-1 and TRBJ1-1, with 9 bases matching TRBD1. Germline V lookup: CDR1 SQVTM, CDR2 ANQGSEA. The J segment lost 0 bases and the V segment lost 4 bases, leaving 6 bases of the junction unmatched. The CDR3 spans 15 residues. CDR3 bases: TGCAGCGTTGCGACAGGGGGAAAGATGAACACTGAAGCTTTCTTT. Protein: CSVATGGKMNTEAFF.

This chain uses TRBV9 with TRBJ2-7, with D maybe TRBD1 (8 bases). Trimming left V 4 bases short and J 6 bases short, with 17 bases between. Germline loops: CDR1 SGDLS, CDR2 YYNGEE. This CDR3 contains 14 residues. The CDR3 is CASSRAGTGGEQYF. CDR3 sequence (DNA): TGTGCCAGCAGCCGAGCGGGGACAGGAGGCGAGCAGTACTTC.

In its sample, this clone was seen once. The chain recombines TRBV5-5 with TRBJ1-2; D possibly corresponds to TRBD1 (5 bases). CDR1 and CDR2 (germline): SGHKS, YYEKEE (reference sequence). The CDR3 spans 14 residues. Trimming cost V 0 bases and J 12 bases, with 18 bases left between them. CDR3 loop: CASSLAPTRGENTF. CDR3 DNA: TGTGCCAGCAGCTTGGCTCCCACGCGGGGGGAGAACACCTTC.

The rearrangement links TRBV4-1 to TRBJ1-4; a weak D match, TRBD1 (5 bases). From germline, CDR1 is MGHRA and CDR2 YSYEKL. The CDR3 has 15 residues. V was cut by 3 bases and J by 4 bases, with 12 bases left in between. CDR3 DNA sequence: TGCGCCAGCAGCCATGGGGGACGGGTTAATGAAAAACTGTTTTTT. It yields the protein CASSHGGRVNEKLFF.

The rearrangement uses TRBV19 and TRBJ2-7, with TRBD1 matching 8 bases. V lost 5 bases, J lost 3 bases, and 9 bases stayed unmatched. The germline V gene has CDR1 LNHDA and CDR2 SQIVND (reference sequence). The CDR3 is made up of 15 amino acids. The CDR3 nucleotides are TGTGCCAGTAGTTTCGGACAGGGCAAACACTACGAGCAGTACTTC. As protein: CASSFGQGKHYEQYF.

The chain carries TRBV20-1 and TRBJ2-7; D unresolved. Germline-derived CDR1 and CDR2 are DFQATT and SNEGSKA (reference sequence). V was shortened by 3 bases and J by 5 bases, with 5 bases between the two germline ends. The CDR3 sequence is 10 residues long. CDR3 protein: CSASVDEQYF. The CDR3 DNA reads TGCAGTGCTAGTGTTGACGAGCAGTACTTC.

J is TRBJ2-7 and V is TRBV7-2; D uncertain. The germline V gene encodes CDR1 SGHTA and CDR2 FQGNSA. The CDR3 loop spans 12 amino acids. Trimming took 2 bases from V and 4 from J, leaving 6 bases between them. In nucleotides, the CDR3 is TGTGCCAGCAGCTTATTCGGGTACGAGCAGTACTTC. It specifies CASSLFGYEQYF.